The rows below give T cell receptor beta chains drawn from one sample of a study of shared clonotypes between healthy human individuals. The protocol was immunoSEQ multiplex PCR, while the TCRdb copy is restricted to in-frame clones and leaves out a portion. The table includes hundreds of thousands of clones, over 70% detected once. The sample comprised memory CD4+ T cells sorted from blood. The receptor set was obtained from a man aged 30 to 45 in good health. Both conserved end residues are part of each CDR3.

j_gene	v_gene	CDR3aa
TRBJ1-3	TRBV13	CASQQGIGNTIYF
TRBJ2-3	TRBV6-9	CASRPPSSRGTDTQYF
TRBJ1-2	TRBV2	CASKVSLGYGYTF
TRBJ2-3	TRBV5-1	CASSLATGRTDTQYF
TRBJ2-7	TRBV28	CASSGTGLAVYEQYF
TRBJ2-5	TRBV29-1	CSGRDGQETQYF
TRBJ2-1	TRBV27	CASRLQGGRYNEQFF
TRBJ2-5	TRBV5-1	CASSSSSYETQYF
TRBJ1-5	TRBV28	CASSARGGLNQPQHF
TRBJ2-1	TRBV9	CASSLQSGYNEQFF
TRBJ1-2	TRBV19	CASSIGGGYTF
TRBJ1-1	TRBV7-9	CASSPTRNTEAFF
TRBJ2-1	TRBV7-6	CASSARTSGAYNEQFF
TRBJ1-1	TRBV7-9	CASSLGERTEAFF
TRBJ2-6	TRBV2	CASSLGANVLTF
TRBJ2-1	TRBV6-6	CASSKRTSRYEQFF
TRBJ1-4	TRBV28	CASSFWANEKLFF
TRBJ2-3	TRBV7-9	CASSRGTADTQYF
TRBJ2-3	TRBV7-9	CASSPQYGTDTQYF
TRBJ2-7	TRBV5-1	CASSLGLADNYEQYF
TRBJ1-5	TRBV19	CASKGDSSYQPQHF
TRBJ2-7	TRBV19	CASSILARDGYEQYF
TRBJ1-2	TRBV5-4	CASGLQGALGYGYTF
TRBJ2-3	TRBV20-1	CSARRADTQYF
TRBJ2-6	TRBV27	CASSLERLQSRANVLTF
TRBJ2-7	TRBV5-1	CASSSRTGGPYEQYF
TRBJ1-5	TRBV6-1	CASSEQGARNQPQHF
TRBJ2-1	TRBV4-3	CASSQDRDFYNEQFF
TRBJ2-7	TRBV5-4	CASSRPGLASYEQYF
TRBJ1-6	TRBV11-2	CASSWGRDNSPLHF
TRBJ2-5	TRBV2	CASSLEGGVETQYF
TRBJ2-7	TRBV19	CASRRQGAYEQYF
TRBJ2-4	TRBV28	CASSGVNWLNIQYF
TRBJ2-2	TRBV5-1	CASSWDRSNTGELFF
TRBJ2-2	TRBV5-1	CASSSGQGANGELFF
TRBJ2-7	TRBV7-6	CASSQTSGTYSYEQYF
TRBJ2-2	TRBV5-4	CASSPSGTVNTGELFF
TRBJ2-3	TRBV19	CASGWTGPDTQYF
TRBJ2-7	TRBV7-6	CASSPDRSYEQYF
TRBJ2-3	TRBV5-1	CASSWEGASSDTQYF
TRBJ2-7	TRBV5-4	CASSSLAGGIEQYF
TRBJ2-7	TRBV7-8	CAGTSGGYEQYF
TRBJ1-3	TRBV7-8	CASSLVLGSGNTIYF
TRBJ2-7	TRBV20-1	CSAVGAYEQYF
TRBJ1-1	TRBV7-9	CASSFQENTEAFF
TRBJ2-1	TRBV29-1	CSVGDGYNEQFF
TRBJ2-2	TRBV4-2	CASSREPLPNTGELFF
TRBJ2-7	TRBV7-8	CASSLGRSYEQYF
TRBJ2-1	TRBV6-5	CASSYSLAGDEQFF
TRBJ2-7	TRBV5-6	CASSLIGRSSYEQYF
TRBJ2-2	TRBV19	CASSTNLAGVGGELFF